The present entry profiles one T cell receptor (beta chain) with its context. This sample is drawn from a study of blood T cell repertoires in COVID-19. Trimming stripped 0 bases from V and 4 bases from J, with 12 bases between. The CDR3 contains 16 residues. Germline V gene sequence: CDR1 MGHRA, CDR2 YSYEKL. Sequencing was performed with immunoSEQ multiplex PCR; in TCRdb, only in-frame clones are kept and a portion is missing. This sample has under 250,000 clones, with around 80% found just once. This TCR derives from a man aged 30-40 years with acute COVID-19. Sequencing used PBMCs or T cells enriched from blood (not recorded which). The chain joins TRBV4-1 to TRBJ1-4; D perhaps matches TRBD1 (5 bases). CDR3 sequence: CASSQERGANNEKLFF. The CDR3 DNA reads as TGCGCCAGCAGCCAAGAGCGCGGGGCCAATAATGAAAAACTGTTTTTT.